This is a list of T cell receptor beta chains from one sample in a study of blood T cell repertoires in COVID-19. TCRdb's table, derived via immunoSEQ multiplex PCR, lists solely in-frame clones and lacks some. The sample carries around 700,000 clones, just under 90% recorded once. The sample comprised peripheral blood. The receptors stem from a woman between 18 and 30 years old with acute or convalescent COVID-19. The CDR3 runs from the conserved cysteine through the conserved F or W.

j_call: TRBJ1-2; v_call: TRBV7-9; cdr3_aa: CASSPSAGGYGYTF
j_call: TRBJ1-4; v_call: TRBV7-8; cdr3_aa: CASSIDRGHKEKLFF
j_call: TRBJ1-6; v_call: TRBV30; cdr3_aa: CAWSDPRDTRSPLHF
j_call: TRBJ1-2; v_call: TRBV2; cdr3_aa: CATNGGDGYTF
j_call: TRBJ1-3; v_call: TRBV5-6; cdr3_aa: CASSLGLISGNTIYF
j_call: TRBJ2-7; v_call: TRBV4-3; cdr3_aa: CASSHPGTGPYEQYF
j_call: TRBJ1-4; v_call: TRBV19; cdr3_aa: CASSPGGTWREKLFF
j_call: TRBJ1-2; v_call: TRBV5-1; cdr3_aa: CASNRWGDDYGYTF
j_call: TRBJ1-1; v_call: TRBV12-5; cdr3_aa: CASGLVQGGTEAFF
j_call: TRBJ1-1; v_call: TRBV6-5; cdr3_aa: CASRQGNTEAFF
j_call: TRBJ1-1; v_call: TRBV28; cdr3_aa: CASSLDRTFNRNTEAFF
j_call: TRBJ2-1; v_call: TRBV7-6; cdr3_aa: CASSLEGGGVPWAYNEQFF
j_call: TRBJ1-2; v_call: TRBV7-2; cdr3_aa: CASSKEQGRGYGYTF
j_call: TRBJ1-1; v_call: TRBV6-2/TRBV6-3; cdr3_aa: CASSYSTGGYTEAFF
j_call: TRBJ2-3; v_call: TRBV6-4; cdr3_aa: CASSEGLAGATDTQYF
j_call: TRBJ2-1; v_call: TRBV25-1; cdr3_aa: CASSEYRTGGRNEQFF
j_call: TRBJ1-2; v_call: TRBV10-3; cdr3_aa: CAISGDSYGYTF
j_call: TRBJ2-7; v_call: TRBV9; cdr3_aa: CASSATGIDYEQYF
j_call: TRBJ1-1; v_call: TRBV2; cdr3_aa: CASSAGQGFNTEAFF
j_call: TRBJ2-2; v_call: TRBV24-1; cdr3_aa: CATSDLQGDTGELFF
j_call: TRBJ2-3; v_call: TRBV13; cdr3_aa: CASSSSTGYTQYF
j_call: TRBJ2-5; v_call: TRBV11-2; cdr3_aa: CASSLGLGNVETQYF
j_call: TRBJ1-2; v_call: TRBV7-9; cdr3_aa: CASSSRTADYGYTF
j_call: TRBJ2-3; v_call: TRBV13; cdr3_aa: CASSLDRWGQARDTDTQYF
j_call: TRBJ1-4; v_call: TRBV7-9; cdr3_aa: CASSLAATAQSTNEKLFF
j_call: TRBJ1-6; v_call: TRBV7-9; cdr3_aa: CASSFDRGSSYNSPLHF